The T cell receptor (beta chain) described here comes from a study of cytomegalovirus exposure and HLA in healthy donors. A note on this clone: The antigen is not known.

Germline values: CDR1 SEHNR, CDR2 FQNEAQ (reference sequence). The CDR3 length is 16 residues. Findings of the study overall: Investigators reported 150 to 200 TCR beta chains as tied to cytomegalovirus. After further analysis at a later stage, around 17,000 TCR beta sequences were associated with HLA alleles at 0.05 false discovery rate.

The PCR made use of 60 Vbeta and 13 Jbeta primers. Here immunoSEQ multiplex PCR was the method, and the copy in TCRdb shows in-frame clones only, minus some. In all, the sample yields around 25,000 clones. The sequencing input was PBMCs. V usage is TRBV7-9 and J usage is TRBJ2-5, with D possibly being TRBD1 (7 bases). The J call may be incorrect, as the DNA end agrees better with TRBJ2-7. The origin of this receptor is a male donor in good health and CMV-seropositive. DNA for the CDR3: TGTGCCAGCAGCGGACGAAACAGGGGAGGTGCGGACGAGCAGTACTTC. Amino acids: CASSGRNRGGADEQYF.